The clone carrying this T cell receptor beta chain has more than one count but fewer than ten. Its antigen is currently unknown. Together with a sample-barcoded 5' primer, a J-beta primer mix was included in a second PCR lasting about 6 to 11 cycles. TCRdb re-analysed the 5' RACE reads in MiXCR, keeping a single row per CDR3 protein. The sample consists of a few hundred thousand distinct CDR3 sequences, 27% of them appearing once. CDR3 length equals 13 residues. V dropped 6 bases and J dropped 4 bases, with 10 bases sitting between them. This sample was taken from a study of blood T cells in healthy people across ages. Points from the study as a whole: A strong correlation was seen between TCR beta diversity and naive T cell percentage.

V and J are TRBV12-3 or TRBV12-4 and TRBJ2-1, with a weak D call TRBD1 (5 bases). The receptor comes from a woman in her 70s in good health. The sequenced sample consisted of blood. CDR3 sequence reads: CASRTASYNEQFF. Here the CDR3 DNA reads TGTGCCAGCAGGACAGCTTCTTACAATGAGCAGTTCTTC.